A selection of T cell receptor beta chains follows, all from one sample in a study of regulatory T cells in long-lasting Graves disease. Each CDR3 protein gets one entry after TCRdb re-called the multiplex PCR reads with MiXCR. This sample carries roughly 430,000 distinct CDR3 sequences, approximately 16% of them seen once, and the ten largest clones take 9.5% to 12%. These data also formed part of another study, on T cells in Graves' hyperthyroidism and ophthalmopathy.

Source: peripheral blood mononuclear cells (PBMCs), taken at new diagnosis, from a patient treated with antithyroid drugs. The receptors were gathered from a woman in her thirties with Graves disease. Each CDR3 is given with its conserved first and last residue. The D gene is left open where the match is weak. Clone size is stated in some rows and not others, as once, few, many or a class when expanded.

d_call j_call clone_size v_call cdr3_nt cdr3_aa
TRBD2 TRBJ2-1 many TRBV5-1 TGCGCCAGCAGCTTTGTCTCCGGGACTAGTCCCAGGCCCTACAATGAGCAGTTCTTC CASSFVSGTSPRPYNEQFF
- TRBJ2-3 - TRBV27 TGTGCCAGCAGTGCAGCATTGGAACTCACGGATACGCAGTATTTT CASSAALELTDTQYF
TRBD1 TRBJ2-7 many TRBV29-1 TGCAGCGTTTCTGAAGGGGGCACCTACGAGCAGTACTTC CSVSEGGTYEQYF
- TRBJ2-7 few TRBV15 TGTGCCACCAGCAGGGCGGGAAGCTCCTACGAGCAGTACTTC CATSRAGSSYEQYF
- TRBJ2-5 few TRBV20-1 TGCAGTGCTACCACGGGACTTCAAGAGACCCAGTACTTC CSATTGLQETQYF
- TRBJ2-1 many TRBV2 TGTGCCAGCAGCCGTGGAACCTACAATGAGCAGTTCTTC CASSRGTYNEQFF
- TRBJ2-1 many TRBV2 TGTGCCAGCAGTGAAGGGTTATACAATGAGCAGTTCTTC CASSEGLYNEQFF
- TRBJ2-1 - TRBV6-1 TGTGCCAGCAGACAGGGAGGTGATCATAATGAGCAGTTCTTC CASRQGGDHNEQFF
- TRBJ2-3 many TRBV9 TGTGCCAGCAGCGAAGGGAGGACAAGAGATACGCAGTATTTT CASSEGRTRDTQYF
TRBD1 TRBJ1-5 - TRBV19 TGTGCCAGTAGTATAATACAGGGGGCCCGGAGCAATCAGCCCCAGCATTTT CASSIIQGARSNQPQHF
TRBD1 TRBJ2-1 many TRBV29-1 TGCAGCGTAGGGGACAGGATCGATGAGCAGTTCTTC CSVGDRIDEQFF
- TRBJ1-2 many TRBV28 TGTGCCAGCAACATGGGGTCGGCCTATGGCTACACCTTC CASNMGSAYGYTF
TRBD1 TRBJ2-1 many TRBV5-1 TGCGCCAGCAGCCTTGGGGGACAGGGGGTGGGCAATGAGCAGTTCTTC CASSLGGQGVGNEQFF
TRBD2 TRBJ2-7 many TRBV12-3/TRBV12-4 TGTGCCAGCAGTTTAACGGGGTGGGTCGGGCTAGCGGGAATCCCCGACTACGAGCAGTACTTC CASSLTGWVGLAGIPDYEQYF
- TRBJ2-5 many TRBV2 TGTGCCAACTCACAGAGTACCCAAGAGACCCAGTACTTC CANSQSTQETQYF
TRBD2 TRBJ2-1 - TRBV5-4 TGTGCCAGCAGCTCCGGGACTAGCGGGAGTCTGGGGCGGAATGAGCAGTTCTTC CASSSGTSGSLGRNEQFF
- TRBJ2-1 few TRBV7-2 TGTGCCTGCGGGGTCGGCGGTGTAATCGATGAGCAGTTCTTC CACGVGGVIDEQFF
- TRBJ1-5 many TRBV2 TGTGCCAGCAGTGGGAATAACGCAGGGGTGGGTCAGCCCCAGCATTTT CASSGNNAGVGQPQHF
- TRBJ2-7 many TRBV5-1 TGCGCCAGCAGCGGGGCGGAGGGTCCTGGCTACGAGCAGTACTTC CASSGAEGPGYEQYF
- TRBJ1-1 - TRBV7-9 TGTGCCAGCCGCGAGATAGGCGGTGAGGCTTTCTTT CASREIGGEAFF
- TRBJ2-7 - TRBV5-5 TGTGCCAGCAGCTCCAGCCTGGACGGGTACTACGAGCAGTACTTC CASSSSLDGYYEQYF
TRBD2 TRBJ2-5 - TRBV20-1 TGCAGTGCTAGAGCACCAGCGGGAGGGCGAGAGACCCAGTACTTC CSARAPAGGRETQYF
TRBD1 TRBJ1-2 many TRBV6-1 TGTGCCAGCAGTCCACGGACAGGGGCTCCTCAAGGGCCTCATGGCTACACCTTC CASSPRTGAPQGPHGYTF
- TRBJ2-7 - TRBV6-1 TGTGCCACCTATGCCCGGGCGGGTTCCTACGAGCAGTACTTC CATYARAGSYEQYF